Detailed here is one TCR beta chain. This clonotype was observed many times. The target of this receptor is not known. Qualities for individual bases were not recorded, and no much larger clone is one base off. V is reduced by 1 base and J by 2 bases, leaving a spacing of 8 bases between them. From the cysteine up to the phenylalanine, the CDR3 has a length of 14 residues. Just the 42-base CDR3 DNA is kept, in frame starting at base 1. CDR1 LGHDT and CDR2 YNNKEL were looked up in the germline V gene (reference sequence). The sample originates from a study of T cells in Graves' hyperthyroidism and ophthalmopathy (dated by TCRdb to the late 2010s). Some background on the complete study: Peripheral blood was sampled at the time of initial diagnosis, prior to any treatment. To identify distinguishing TCR V-J signatures, a discovery cohort of roughly 100 patients was used, comprising some 45 with Graves' ophthalmopathy and approximately 58 with stable Graves' hyperthyroidism. Prospective prediction of ophthalmopathy was tested in an independent validation cohort of 18 to 20 hyperthyroidism patients and roughly 16 patients who later progressed to ophthalmopathy. For training and testing, the roughly 93 patients in the discovery cohort were randomly divided in a 7:3 ratio. Thyroid tissue and blood T-cell repertoires from about six Graves' hyperthyroidism patients were also compared in the study. Once sampling was done, hyperthyroidism patients were given methimazole at a starting dose of 30 mg daily, whereas ophthalmopathy patients were given high-dose intravenous methylprednisolone. The paper reports TCR Vbeta CDR3 sequencing of some 140 peripheral blood samples: around 41 ophthalmopathy, about 75 hyperthyroidism and some 17 progressor patients.

The paper as a whole reports these results and caveats: In cross-validation, a model built on a 13 V-J signature told ophthalmopathy apart from stable hyperthyroidism with approximately 90% sensitivity and about 81% specificity, and in testing the same model reached 80%/75%. During validation, the model predicted progression to ophthalmopathy a median of around six months ahead of onset, with almost 71% sensitivity and almost 75% specificity. Blood samples also contained most of the expanded thyroid clonotypes (frequency above 0.001), which suggests that blood repertoires may reflect thyroid immune responses. Sample size was not statistically predetermined, and investigators were not blinded to group allocation.

Ophthalmopathy patients had moderately to severely active disease, with a Clinical Activity Score of 3 or more, a NOSPECS grade of 4 or more, and a disease duration of less than 3 months. Patients with uncontrolled infections, other autoimmune diseases, pregnancy or lactation were excluded. Diagnoses relied on clinical symptoms, serum thyroxine and TRAb, thyroid ultrasound and orbital computed tomography. PBMCs were separated from 7.5 to 10 ml of fresh peripheral blood using Ficoll-Paque density gradient centrifugation. Trizol reagent was used to extract total RNA, and RNA quality was then checked on an Agilent 2100 Bioanalyzer. Amplification of TCR beta CDR3 regions was carried out from RNA transcripts. The TCR CDR3 was subjected to a first round of RT-PCR using the HTBI primer set and the Qiagen OneStep RT-PCR kit. Libraries were constructed in a second round of multiplex PCR, after which size selection and purification were carried out. The libraries were sequenced on an Illumina HiSeq2000 using paired-end 100 bp reads. As for the authors' bioinformatics: SOAPnuke was used to process the raw data, with reads discarded if the reads contained adapters or uncalled bases, had a mean Phred below 15, or lacked an exact constant-primer or identifier match. High-quality paired reads were merged with COPE v1.2.5, and unique nucleotide sequences were defined as clonotypes. MiTCR v1.1 was used to align clonotypes to the IMGT TRBV, TRBD and TRBJ reference segments. Only V-J combinations with frequency above 0.0001, covering roughly 99% of repertoires, were analysed. The TCS score was defined as F50 (clonal expansion) divided by E x V (chaos), with BLOSUM62-based TCRdist calculated between CDR3 peptides within each V-J. Welch's t-statistics and random forest reduced fewer than 600 V-J features to 13, which were used in a naive Bayes classifier (R e1071). TCRdb's own reprocessing of the public reads used fastp at Q25 and MiXCR and kept productive beta chains. Rows with one shared CDR3 protein collapse into an entry with the most common genes and DNA. TCRdb, not the authors, supplied the V and J calls. The sample table shows 450,000 to 600,000 distinct CDR3 sequences, and around 20% are seen once. The ten largest clonotypes hold roughly 47% of the sample.

Recombination linked TRBV3-1 to TRBJ2-5; the D gene lacks a confident call. The sequencing sample was made of blood. The receptor comes from a middle-aged man with Graves' ophthalmopathy. Here the CDR3 is given as CASSQGGTQETQYF. The nucleotides read TGTGCCAGCAGCCAAGGCGGTACTCAAGAGACCCAGTACTTC.